The entry below gives a single T cell receptor beta chain sequence along with its context. This clone was observed once. No antigen is known for it. No base qualities exist here, and no much larger clone lies one base off it. The sample originates from a study of neoadjuvant nivolumab and ipilimumab in lung cancer (TCRdb year 2020). Broadly, across the study: Intravenous nivolumab was dosed at 3 mg/kg on days 1, 15 and 29, and in the combination arm ipilimumab 1 mg/kg was added on day 1 only. The major pathologic response (MPR) rate in the intention-to-treat population in each study arm was designated as the primary trial endpoint. The trial treated approximately 42 patients with operable NSCLC: about 23 were randomized to nivolumab monotherapy and around 21 to nivolumab plus ipilimumab. The study compared TCR repertoires in pretherapy (baseline) peripheral blood with TCR repertoires in tumors resected at surgery after neoadjuvant immune checkpoint blockade. Matched pretherapy and resected tumor pairs were analyzed for seven patients, of whom four received nivolumab and three received nivolumab plus ipilimumab.

The V end gives up 1 base and the J end 3 bases, leaving 6 bases in the junction not matched to a gene. CDR3 length: 15 amino acids, cysteine to phenylalanine. Of all the DNA, just the CDR3 is kept, 45 bases in frame from base 1. In the germline V gene, CDR1 corresponds to MNHNS and CDR2 to SASEGT. The time point tag for this specimen amounts to: at surgical resection after neoadjuvant nivolumab +/- ipilimumab. Samples came from the phase 2 randomized NEOSTAR trial, which tested neoadjuvant nivolumab or nivolumab plus ipilimumab followed by surgery in operable NSCLC. What the research found in general, with its limitations: TCR richness and clonality were greater in resected tumors than in tumor-adjacent uninvolved lung, and increases were seen in more dual-therapy-treated tumors. No significant correlation was found between TCR clonality and pathologic tumor regression, and only one major-pathologic-response sample was available for the clonality analysis. A small number of samples was subjected to TCR sequencing. Tumor T-cell richness and clonality rose from pretherapy to surgery in three of three dual-therapy tumors but in only two of four nivolumab-treated tumors. Pretherapy blood TCR richness correlated positively with richness in tumors resected after neoadjuvant therapy (Spearman R ≈ 0.8).

Library creation used the immunoSEQ multiplex PCR assay. Under the source paper's analysis protocol: Repertoires were summarized in terms of richness and clonality, and significantly expanded and contracted clones between pre- and post-therapy samples were identified. In TCRdb, the immuneACCESS table is reduced to in-frame sequences with V and J assigned. These tables do not hold every clone; where another copy was compared, an unresolved V gene accounts for under half, and the others remain unexplained. V, J and clone size reflect that table, while D and trimming were determined from the DNA. This sample has roughly 7,300 clones in its table, and approximately 85% of those were observed once. Around 7% of the sample is held by the ten biggest clonotypes.

This clonotype was obtained from an adult with non-small cell lung cancer. The material sequenced was tumor tissue, taken after neoadjuvant nivolumab, alone or with ipilimumab, at or shortly before surgery. The chain was built from TRBV6-1 and TRBJ2-7, and TRBD2 aligns with 7 junction nucleotides. For the CDR3, the sequence is CASSEVGGSYYEQYF. The nucleotides are TGTGCCAGCAGTGAAGTGGGGGGGTCCTACTACGAGCAGTACTTC.